The 21 T cell receptor beta chains reported below all come from one sample, sequenced in a study of cytomegalovirus exposure and HLA in healthy donors. PCR was performed using 60 Vbeta and 13 Jbeta primers. TCRdb keeps only in-frame clones here, not all; method: immunoSEQ multiplex PCR. The sample records 150,000 to 180,000 clones, around 79% being singletons. The sequenced sample was PBMCs. These receptors were obtained from a man younger than 45 in good health and CMV-seropositive.

CDR3 sequence: CASSVDRLGGYTF. The CDR3 DNA is TGTGCCAGCAGCGTGGACAGGTTAGGTGGCTACACCTTC. This chain uses TRBV13 with TRBJ1-2; TRBD1 agrees at 7 bases. The ends lost 5 bases at V and 7 bases at J; junction bases unmatched: 7. Germline CDR1 is PRHDT and CDR2 is FYEKMQ (reference sequence). The CDR3 extends over 13 amino acids.

J is TRBJ2-3 and V is TRBV4-1, with 14 nucleotides matching TRBD2. The V and J ends lost 5 bases and 2 bases, in that order; junction bases with no gene match: 12. Germline lookup yields CDR1 MGHRA and CDR2 YSYEKL. The CDR3 is 19 residues long. The chain's CDR3 is CASSSFLGLAGAFTDTQYF. Here the CDR3 DNA reads TGCGCCAGCAGCTCATTCCTGGGACTAGCGGGGGCGTTCACAGATACGCAGTATTTT.

The chain joins TRBV14 to TRBJ2-3; D uncertain. Per the germline V gene, CDR1 is SGHDN and CDR2 is FVKESK. The CDR3 extends over 13 amino acids. Deletions cut 4 bases from V and 8 bases from J, with 13 bases between. The CDR3, as DNA: TGTGCCAGCAGCCCCTCGGTCCTAGGTACGCAGTATTTT. Protein: CASSPSVLGTQYF.

The V call is TRBV25-1, the J call TRBJ2-2, with a weak D call TRBD2 (6 bases). This CDR3 has 16 residues. The germline CDR1 and CDR2 sequences are MGHDK and SYGVNS. Trimming removed 3 bases from V and 5 bases from J, with 16 bases in between. The CDR3 bases are TGTGCCAGCAGTGATCACACGACTAGTAGGACCGGGGAGCTGTTTTTT. Its translation is CASSDHTTSRTGELFF.

CDR3 nucleotide sequence: TGTGCTAGTGGTGTTTGGAGCTCCTACGAGCAGTACTTC. Residues: CASGVWSSYEQYF. This chain uses TRBV12-5 with TRBJ2-7; no firm D call. The CDR3 is 13 amino acids. Germline V gives CDR1 LGHNT, CDR2 FRNRAP. The V end was cut by 5 bases, the J end by 0 bases, with 8 bases between.

V is TRBV7-9 and J is TRBJ1-2, with D maybe TRBD1 (5 bases). Germline CDR1 reads SEHNR; CDR2 reads FQNEAQ (reference sequence). The CDR3 is 14 residues long. V gave up 4 bases and J gave up 9 bases, with 18 bases separating them. The CDR3 region has the DNA TGTGCCAGCAGCTCAGACAGTTACGCTATGAGCTACACCTTC. It translates to CASSSDSYAMSYTF.

This sequence joins TRBV29-1 and TRBJ2-1; D perhaps matches TRBD2 (7 bases). Trimming left V 4 bases short and J 7 bases short, with 20 bases between. The germline CDR1 and CDR2 sequences are SQVTM and ANQGSEA. The CDR3 spans 15 residues. CDR3 nucleotide sequence: TGCAGCGTTGCATTTGGAGGGGGGGCGGGTAATGAGCAGTTCTTC. The encoded protein is CSVAFGGGAGNEQFF.

This clone was detected once. The V call is TRBV4-2, the J call TRBJ1-3, with 10 nucleotides matching TRBD1. The CDR3 runs to 18 residues. Per germline, CDR1 LGHNA and CDR2 YNFKEQ. V gave up 0 bases and J gave up 0 bases; unmatched junction bases: 5. CDR3 DNA: TGTGCCAGCAGCCAAGAGGTGGGACAGGGGACCTCTGGAAACACCATATATTTT. It codes for CASSQEVGQGTSGNTIYF.

This chain connects TRBV7-3 to TRBJ2-3, with 15 positions matching TRBD2. Germline CDR1 is SGHTA and CDR2 is FQGTGA. CDR3 length equals 17 residues. V shed 5 bases, J shed 4 bases, and the junction held 7 bases outside the gene matches. In nucleotides, the CDR3 is TGTGCCAGCAGCGATCCCGGGACTAGCGGGGGGTCAGATACGCAGTATTTT. Translating gives CASSDPGTSGGSDTQYF.

This clone has just a few counts. The chain links TRBV2 to TRBJ1-6; TRBD1 agrees at 8 bases. The CDR3 totals 13 residues. J lost 10 bases, V lost 7 bases, and 6 bases had no gene match. Germline-derived CDR1 and CDR2 are SNHLY and FYNNEI. The CDR3 protein is CASIGQGRSPLHF. The CDR3 DNA sequence: TGTGCCAGCATCGGACAGGGTAGATCACCCCTCCACTTT.

In this sample, this clone turned up a few times. The J gene is TRBJ2-5, the V gene TRBV7-9; possibly TRBD2 for D (6 bases). Trimming took off 1 base at V and 2 bases at J, with 11 bases between the two ends. This CDR3 comprises 15 residues. Germline CDR1 is SEHNR and CDR2 is FQNEAQ (reference sequence). This CDR3 reads CASSLGLGRQETQYF. The CDR3 DNA is TGTGCCAGCAGCTTAGGACTCGGGAGACAAGAGACCCAGTACTTC.

The CDR3 is CASSYSWGLEAFF. DNA for the CDR3: TGTGCCAGCAGTTACTCGTGGGGCCTTGAAGCTTTCTTT. The genes are TRBV6-6 and TRBJ1-1, with D tentatively TRBD1 (5 bases). Germline CDR1 MNHNY, CDR2 SVGAGI (reference sequence). V was clipped by 0 bases and J by 7 bases, with 9 bases between them. This CDR3 spans 13 amino acids.

V and J are TRBV10-3 and TRBJ2-2; TRBD2 might be the D (6 bases). The CDR3 runs to 16 residues. CDR1 and CDR2 from the germline V gene are ENHRY and SYGVKD. Trimming cost V 6 bases and J 4 bases, with 18 bases left between them. CDR3 amino acids: CAIRAGNLAGTGELFF. CDR3 DNA sequence: TGTGCCATCAGGGCGGGAAACTTGGCGGGCACCGGGGAGCTGTTTTTT.

The rearrangement joins TRBV6-7 to TRBJ1-1; D is ambiguous. TRBV6-7 is treated as an ORF (open reading frame) with a function not yet certain. Trimming removed 0 bases at V and 7 bases at J, with 9 bases between. The length of the CDR3 is 13 residues. The CDR3 spells CASSYSHTIEAFF. The CDR3 coding sequence is TGTGCCAGCAGTTACTCACATACAATTGAAGCTTTCTTT.

The chain carries TRBV10-1 and TRBJ2-2, with TRBD2 matching over 11 bases. CDR3 size: 16 residues. The J segment lost 7 bases and the V segment lost 0 bases, leaving 4 bases of the junction unmatched. Per germline, CDR1 WNHNN and CDR2 SYGVQD (reference sequence). This CDR3 reads CASSESSGRGFGELFF. The DNA for the CDR3 is TGCGCCAGCAGTGAGTCTAGCGGGAGGGGATTCGGGGAGCTGTTTTTT.

This clone was counted a single time. The V and J genes are TRBV21-1 and TRBJ2-5; the D call TRBD1 from the table was never checked on the DNA. TRBV21-1 has pseudogene status. CDR3 length: 14 amino acids. CDR3 region: CASRDRGHQETQYF. The CDR3 DNA is TGTGCCAGCAGGGACAGGGGGCACCAAGAGACCCAGTACTTC.

In DNA, the CDR3 is TGTGCCAGCAGCTTGGGGGACAGGGACTTCTATGGCTACACCTTC. Protein product: CASSLGDRDFYGYTF. This sequence joins TRBV5-6 and TRBJ1-2, with 9 nucleotides matching TRBD1. This CDR3 is 15 amino acids long. Trimming at V came to 0 bases and at J to 4 bases, leaving 4 bases not matched to a gene. Germline-derived CDR1 and CDR2 are SGHDT and YYEEEE.

This chain joins TRBV5-1 and TRBJ2-5, with D perhaps TRBD1 (5 bases). Trimming pared 0 bases from V and 5 bases from J, leaving 14 bases between. Looked up from germline, CDR1 is SGHRS and CDR2 is YFSETQ. This CDR3 is 15 amino acids long. CDR3 in DNA: TGCGCCAGCAGCTTGGACAAGGCAGGGTGGGAGACCCAGTACTTC. This gives the protein CASSLDKAGWETQYF.

This clone appeared once. CDR3 residues: CASSVGTSGSGEQYF. The CDR3 DNA follows: TGTGCCAGCAGCGTTGGGACTAGCGGCAGTGGAGAGCAGTACTTC. The rearrangement links TRBV9 to TRBJ2-5; 11 bases agree with TRBD2. The junction had 11 bases not matched to a gene; V was cut back by 2 bases and J by 11 bases. Germline V gene sequence: CDR1 SGDLS, CDR2 YYNGEE. This CDR3 is 15 amino acids long.

The rearrangement uses TRBV28 and TRBJ2-7; a possible D gene is TRBD2 (6 bases). V was shortened by 5 bases and J by 0 bases, with 11 bases between the two germline ends. CDR3 length: 14 amino acids. The germline V gene encodes CDR1 MDHEN and CDR2 SYDVKM. The CDR3 DNA follows: TGTGCCAGCAGTCACGGGACTGTCTCCTACGAGCAGTACTTC. Its translation: CASSHGTVSYEQYF.

V gene TRBV6-4 combines with J gene TRBJ2-4; D is possibly TRBD1 (5 bases). CDR1 is MRHNA, CDR2 SNTAGT, per germline. The CDR3 extends over 15 amino acids. Between the trimmed V and J ends, which lost 0 bases and 5 bases, there was a span of 11 bases. The CDR3 nucleotides are TGTGCCAGCAGTGACTCGGCGGTACAGGAAAACATTCAGTACTTC. Translation gives CASSDSAVQENIQYF.